Given below is one T cell receptor (beta chain) in context. The antigen is undetermined. This record comes from a study of human T cells and chemical hapten exposure. As for the study in general: Patients had diphenylcyclopropenone applied to the scalp weekly throughout the approximately 26-week study. Application of 0.01% DPC to the upper back was done by patch test, with a reading at 6 days.

TCRdb redid the calling of the RACE reads with MiXCR, one entry per CDR3 protein. The sample gives 120,000 or so distinct CDR3 sequences, roughly 15% of which show up once; 0.8% to 1% is in the top ten. Whole-study findings and limits: Because they had alopecia, donors may respond immunologically unlike healthy people.

Time point meaning: patch test 1, 2 weeks after DPC sensitization. Regarding treatment: therapeutic diphenylcyclopropenone sensitization with weekly scalp DPC. V lost 4 bases, J lost 4 bases, and 15 bases lay in between. Germline V gene data show CDR1 as SGHRS and CDR2 as YFSETQ. This CDR3 spans 15 amino acids. V usage is TRBV5-1 and J usage is TRBJ1-5; D possibly corresponds to TRBD1 (5 bases). The material was whole blood, obtained in connection with sensitization to the hapten diphenylcyclopropenone (DPC). The sequence derives from a young man with alopecia areata. Some clones in this sample may be carry-over from other donors' samples. CDR3 sequence (DNA): TGCGCCAGCAGCATCGGGACTCGGAGGAATCAGCCCCAGCATTTT. Translating gives CASSIGTRRNQPQHF.